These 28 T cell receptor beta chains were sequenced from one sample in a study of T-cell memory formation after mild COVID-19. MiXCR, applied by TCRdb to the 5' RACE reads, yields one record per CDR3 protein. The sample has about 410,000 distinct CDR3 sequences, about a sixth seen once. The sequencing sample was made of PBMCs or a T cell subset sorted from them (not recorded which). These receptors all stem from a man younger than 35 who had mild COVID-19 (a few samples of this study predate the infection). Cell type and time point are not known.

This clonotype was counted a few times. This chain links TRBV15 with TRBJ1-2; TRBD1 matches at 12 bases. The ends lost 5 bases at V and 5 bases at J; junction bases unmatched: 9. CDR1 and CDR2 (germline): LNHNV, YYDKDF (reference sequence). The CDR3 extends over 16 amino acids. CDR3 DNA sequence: TGTGCCACCAGCGGCCGGGACAGGGGGCTCATTTATGGCTACACCTTC. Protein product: CATSGRDRGLIYGYTF.

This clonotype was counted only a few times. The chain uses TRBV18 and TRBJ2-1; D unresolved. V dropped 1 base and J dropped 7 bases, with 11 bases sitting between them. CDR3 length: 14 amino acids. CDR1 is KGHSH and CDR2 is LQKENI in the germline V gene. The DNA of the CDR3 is TGTGCCAGCTCACCACTAGTCCAGGTGAATGAGCAGTTCTTC. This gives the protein CASSPLVQVNEQFF.

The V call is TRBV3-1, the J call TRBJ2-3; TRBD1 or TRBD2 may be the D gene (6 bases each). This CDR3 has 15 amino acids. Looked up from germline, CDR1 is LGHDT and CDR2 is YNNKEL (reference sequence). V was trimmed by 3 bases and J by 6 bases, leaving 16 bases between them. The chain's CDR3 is CASSHWGAGRDTQYF. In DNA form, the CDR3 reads TGTGCCAGCAGCCATTGGGGGGCGGGGAGGGATACGCAGTATTTT.

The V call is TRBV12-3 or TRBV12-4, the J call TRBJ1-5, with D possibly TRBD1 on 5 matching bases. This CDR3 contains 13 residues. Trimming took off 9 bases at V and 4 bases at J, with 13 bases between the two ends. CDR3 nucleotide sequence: TGTGCCAGTGGTCAGGGATTGAATCAGCCCCAGCATTTT. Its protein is CASGQGLNQPQHF.

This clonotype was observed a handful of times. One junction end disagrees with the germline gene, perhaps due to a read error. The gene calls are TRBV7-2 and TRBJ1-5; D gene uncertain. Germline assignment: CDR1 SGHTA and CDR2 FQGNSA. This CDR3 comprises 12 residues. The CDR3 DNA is TGTTCCAGCAGAGCAGGAAATCAGCCCCAGCATTTT. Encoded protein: CSSRAGNQPQHF.

The DNA of the CDR3 is TGTGCCAGCAGCACGGACAGGGCAAATGAGCAGTTCTTC. Residues: CASSTDRANEQFF. This chain connects TRBV7-2 to TRBJ2-1; 8 nucleotides align to TRBD1. V gave up 5 bases and J gave up 7 bases; unmatched junction bases: 4. The germline V gene has CDR1 SGHTA and CDR2 FQGNSA. The CDR3 totals 13 residues.

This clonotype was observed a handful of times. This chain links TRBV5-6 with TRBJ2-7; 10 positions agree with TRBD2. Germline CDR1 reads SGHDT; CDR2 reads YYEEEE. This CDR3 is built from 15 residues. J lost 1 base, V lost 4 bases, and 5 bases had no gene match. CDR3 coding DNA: TGTGCCAGCAGCCCTATAGCGGGGGGTTCCTACGAGCAGTACGTC. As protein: CASSPIAGGSYEQYV.

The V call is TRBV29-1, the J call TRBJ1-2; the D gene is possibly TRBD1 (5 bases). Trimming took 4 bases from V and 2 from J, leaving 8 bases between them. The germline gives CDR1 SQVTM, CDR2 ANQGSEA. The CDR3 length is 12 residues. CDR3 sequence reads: CSVGGMNYGYTF. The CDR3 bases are TGCAGCGTTGGGGGGATGAACTATGGCTACACCTTC.

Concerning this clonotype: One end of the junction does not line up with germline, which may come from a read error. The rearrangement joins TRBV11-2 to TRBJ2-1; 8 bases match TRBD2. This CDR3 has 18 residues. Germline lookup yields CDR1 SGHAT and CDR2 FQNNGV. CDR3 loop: CASSLVGGGHRSYYEQFF. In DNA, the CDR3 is TGTGCCAGCAGCTTAGTTGGCGGGGGGCACCGCTCCTACTATGAGCAGTTCTTC.

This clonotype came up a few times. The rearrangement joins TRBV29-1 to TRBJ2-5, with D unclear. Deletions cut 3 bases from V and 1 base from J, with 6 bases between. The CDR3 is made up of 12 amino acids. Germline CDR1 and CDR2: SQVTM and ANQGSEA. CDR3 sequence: CSVEMIQETQYF. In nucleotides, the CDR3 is TGCAGCGTTGAGATGATCCAAGAGACCCAGTACTTC.

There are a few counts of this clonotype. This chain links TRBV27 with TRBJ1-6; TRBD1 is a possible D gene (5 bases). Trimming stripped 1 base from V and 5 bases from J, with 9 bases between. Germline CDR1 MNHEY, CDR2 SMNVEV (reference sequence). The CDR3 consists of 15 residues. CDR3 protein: CASSLFSGHNSPLHF. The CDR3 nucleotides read TGTGCCAGCAGTTTATTTTCAGGGCATAATTCACCCCTCCACTTT.

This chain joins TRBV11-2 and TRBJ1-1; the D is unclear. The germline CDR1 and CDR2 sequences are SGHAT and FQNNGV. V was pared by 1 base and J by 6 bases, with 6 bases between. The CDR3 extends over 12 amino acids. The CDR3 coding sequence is TGTGCCAGCAGCTTAGTGTCGGCTGAAGCTTTCTTT. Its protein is CASSLVSAEAFF.

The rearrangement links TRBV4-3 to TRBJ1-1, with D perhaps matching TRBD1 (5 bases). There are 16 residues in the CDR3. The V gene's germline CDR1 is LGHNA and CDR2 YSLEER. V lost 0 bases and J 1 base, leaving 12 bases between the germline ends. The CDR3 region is CASSQDSGRGNTEAFF. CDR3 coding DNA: TGCGCCAGCAGCCAAGATTCCGGGAGGGGGAACACTGAAGCTTTCTTT.

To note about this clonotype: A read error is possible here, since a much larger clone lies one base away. CDR3 nucleotide sequence: TGCAGCGTTCGAAGTCCCTCCAGCGAGCAGTACTTC. It encodes CSVRSPSSEQYF. The chain recombines TRBV29-1 with TRBJ2-7; unclear D gene. In germline, CDR1 is SQVTM, CDR2 ANQGSEA. CDR3 size: 12 residues. The V end lost 5 bases, the J end lost 6 bases, and 14 bases lay between the germline ends.

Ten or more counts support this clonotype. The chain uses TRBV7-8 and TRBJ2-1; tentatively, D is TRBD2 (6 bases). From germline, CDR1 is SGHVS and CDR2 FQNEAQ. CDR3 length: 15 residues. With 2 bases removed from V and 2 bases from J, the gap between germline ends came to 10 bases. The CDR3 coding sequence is TGTGCCAGCAGCTTACCCGGGGGAACCTACAATGAGCAGTTCTTC. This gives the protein CASSLPGGTYNEQFF.

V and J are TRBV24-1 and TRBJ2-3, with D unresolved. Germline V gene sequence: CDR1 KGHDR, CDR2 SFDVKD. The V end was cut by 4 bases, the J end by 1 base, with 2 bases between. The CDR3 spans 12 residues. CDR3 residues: CATSDRTDTQYF. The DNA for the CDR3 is TGTGCCACCAGTGACCGCACAGATACGCAGTATTTT.

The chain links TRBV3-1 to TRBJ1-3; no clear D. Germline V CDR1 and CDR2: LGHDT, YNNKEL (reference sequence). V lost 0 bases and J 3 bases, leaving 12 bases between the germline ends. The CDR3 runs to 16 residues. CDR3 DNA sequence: TGTGCCAGCAGCCAAGAAGCGGTAGCTTTTGGAAACACCATATATTTT. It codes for CASSQEAVAFGNTIYF.

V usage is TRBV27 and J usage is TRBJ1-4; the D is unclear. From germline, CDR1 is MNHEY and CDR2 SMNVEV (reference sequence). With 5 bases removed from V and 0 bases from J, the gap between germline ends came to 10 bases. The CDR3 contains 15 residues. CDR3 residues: CASSPRFATNEKLFF. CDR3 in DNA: TGTGCCAGCAGTCCGCGGTTCGCAACTAATGAAAAACTGTTTTTT.

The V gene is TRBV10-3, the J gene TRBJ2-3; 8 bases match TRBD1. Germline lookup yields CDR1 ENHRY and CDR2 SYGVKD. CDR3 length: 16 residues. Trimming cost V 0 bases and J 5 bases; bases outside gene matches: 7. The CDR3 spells CAISESLAGGGDTQYF. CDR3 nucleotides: TGTGCCATCAGTGAGTCGTTGGCAGGGGGCGGAGATACGCAGTATTTT.

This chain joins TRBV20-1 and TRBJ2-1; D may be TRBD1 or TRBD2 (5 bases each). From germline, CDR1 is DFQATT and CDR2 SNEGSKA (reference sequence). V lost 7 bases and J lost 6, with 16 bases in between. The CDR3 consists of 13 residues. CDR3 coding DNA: TGCAGTGGCCGGGCCCCGGGGCTCAATGAGCAGTTCTTC. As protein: CSGRAPGLNEQFF.

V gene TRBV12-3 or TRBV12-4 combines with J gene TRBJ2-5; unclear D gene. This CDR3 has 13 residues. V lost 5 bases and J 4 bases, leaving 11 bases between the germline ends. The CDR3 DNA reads TGTGCCAGCAGTGACTCGTTCGCAGAGACCCAGTACTTC. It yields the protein CASSDSFAETQYF.

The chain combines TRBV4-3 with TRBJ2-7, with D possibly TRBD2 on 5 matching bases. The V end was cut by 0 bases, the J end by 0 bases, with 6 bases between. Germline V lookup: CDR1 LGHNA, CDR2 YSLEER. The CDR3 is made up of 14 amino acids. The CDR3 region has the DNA TGCGCCAGCAGCCAAGATCGGGGCTCCTACGAGCAGTACTTC. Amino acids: CASSQDRGSYEQYF.

CDR3 amino acids: CASNAGWSTEAFF. DNA of the CDR3: TGTGCCAGCAATGCAGGGTGGAGCACTGAAGCTTTCTTT. The V and J genes are TRBV28 and TRBJ1-1, with D perhaps TRBD1 (5 bases). Per germline, CDR1 MDHEN and CDR2 SYDVKM. V was clipped by 7 bases and J by 4 bases, with 13 bases between them. This CDR3 comprises 13 residues.

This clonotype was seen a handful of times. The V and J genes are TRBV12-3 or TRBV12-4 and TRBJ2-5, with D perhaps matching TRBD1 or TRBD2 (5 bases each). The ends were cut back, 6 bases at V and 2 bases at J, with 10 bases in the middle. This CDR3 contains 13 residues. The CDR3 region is CASRGPGQETQYF. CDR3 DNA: TGTGCCAGCAGGGGGCCGGGGCAAGAGACCCAGTACTTC.

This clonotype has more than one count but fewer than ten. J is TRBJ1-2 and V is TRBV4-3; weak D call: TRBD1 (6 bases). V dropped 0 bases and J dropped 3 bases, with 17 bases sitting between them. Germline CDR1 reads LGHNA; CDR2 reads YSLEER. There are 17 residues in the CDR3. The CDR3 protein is CASSQDTGLGKYYGYTF. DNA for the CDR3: TGCGCCAGCAGCCAAGACACAGGGCTGGGGAAGTACTATGGCTACACCTTC.

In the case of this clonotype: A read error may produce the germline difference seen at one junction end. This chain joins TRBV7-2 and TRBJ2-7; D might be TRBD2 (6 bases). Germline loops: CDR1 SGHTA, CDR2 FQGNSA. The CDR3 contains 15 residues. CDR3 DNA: TGTGCCAGCAGCTTCGGTTGGAGGGGTTCCTTCGAGCAGTACTTC. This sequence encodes CASSFGWRGSFEQYF.

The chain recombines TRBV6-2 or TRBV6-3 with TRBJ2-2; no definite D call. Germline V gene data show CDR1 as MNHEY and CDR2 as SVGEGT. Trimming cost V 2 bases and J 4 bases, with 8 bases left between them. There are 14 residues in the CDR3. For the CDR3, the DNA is TGTGCCAGCAGTTACACCCATCTCACCGGGGAGCTGTTTTTT. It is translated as CASSYTHLTGELFF.

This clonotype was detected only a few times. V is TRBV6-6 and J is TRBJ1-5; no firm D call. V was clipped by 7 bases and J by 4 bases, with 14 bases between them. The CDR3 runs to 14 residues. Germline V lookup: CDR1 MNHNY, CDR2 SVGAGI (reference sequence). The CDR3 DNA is TGTGCCAGCACCCCAAGTACTGGGAATCAGCCCCAGCATTTT. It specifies CASTPSTGNQPQHF.